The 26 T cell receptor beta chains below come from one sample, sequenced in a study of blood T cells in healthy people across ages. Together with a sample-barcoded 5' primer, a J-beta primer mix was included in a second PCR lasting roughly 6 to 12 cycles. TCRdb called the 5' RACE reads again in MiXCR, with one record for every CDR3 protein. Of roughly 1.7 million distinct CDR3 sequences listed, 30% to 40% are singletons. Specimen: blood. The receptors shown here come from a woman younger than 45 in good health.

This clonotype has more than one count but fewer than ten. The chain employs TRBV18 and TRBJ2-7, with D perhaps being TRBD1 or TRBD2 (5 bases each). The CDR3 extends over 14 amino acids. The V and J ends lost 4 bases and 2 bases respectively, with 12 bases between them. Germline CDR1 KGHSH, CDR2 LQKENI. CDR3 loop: CASSRGTDAYEQYF. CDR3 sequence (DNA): TGTGCCAGCTCACGAGGGACGGATGCCTACGAGCAGTACTTC.

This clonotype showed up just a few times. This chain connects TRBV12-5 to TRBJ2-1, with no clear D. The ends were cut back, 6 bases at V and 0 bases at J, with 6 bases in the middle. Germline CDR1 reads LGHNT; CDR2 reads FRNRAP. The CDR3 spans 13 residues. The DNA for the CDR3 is TGTGCTAGTGGAAGGGTCTCCTACAATGAGCAGTTCTTC. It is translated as CASGRVSYNEQFF.

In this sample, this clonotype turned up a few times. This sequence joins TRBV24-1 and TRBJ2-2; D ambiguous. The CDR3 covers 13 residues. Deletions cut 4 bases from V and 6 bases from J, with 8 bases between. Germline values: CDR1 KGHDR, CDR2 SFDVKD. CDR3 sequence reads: CATSDFNAGELFF. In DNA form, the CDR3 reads TGTGCCACCAGTGACTTTAACGCCGGGGAGCTGTTTTTT.

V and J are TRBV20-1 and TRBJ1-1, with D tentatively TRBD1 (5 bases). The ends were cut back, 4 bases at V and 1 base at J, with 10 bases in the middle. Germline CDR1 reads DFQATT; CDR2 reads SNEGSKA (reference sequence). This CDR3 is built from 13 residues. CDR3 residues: CSATRGGNTEAFF. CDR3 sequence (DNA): TGCAGTGCTACCCGGGGGGGGAACACTGAAGCTTTCTTT.

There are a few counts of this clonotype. The CDR3 region has the DNA TGCGCCAGCAGCCGGAGGATGCCCTCGGATGAGCAGTTCTTC. Amino acids: CASSRRMPSDEQFF. The V call is TRBV4-1, the J call TRBJ2-1; D is possibly TRBD2 (5 bases). Trimming stripped 4 bases from V and 8 bases from J, with 15 bases between. CDR1 is MGHRA and CDR2 is YSYEKL in the germline V gene. The CDR3 consists of 14 residues.

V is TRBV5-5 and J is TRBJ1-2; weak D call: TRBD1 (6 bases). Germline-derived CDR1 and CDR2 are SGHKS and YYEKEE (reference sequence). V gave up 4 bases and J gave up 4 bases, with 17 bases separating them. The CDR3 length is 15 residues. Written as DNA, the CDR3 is TGTGCCAGCAGCAACCTCGGTGGGGGCGGCTATGGCTACACCTTC. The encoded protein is CASSNLGGGGYGYTF.

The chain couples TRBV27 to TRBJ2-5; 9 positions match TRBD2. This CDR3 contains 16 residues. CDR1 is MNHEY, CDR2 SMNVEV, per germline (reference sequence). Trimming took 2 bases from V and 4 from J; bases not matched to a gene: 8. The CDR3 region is CASSLLGTRGGETQYF. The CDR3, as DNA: TGTGCCAGCAGTTTACTCGGGACGCGGGGGGGAGAGACCCAGTACTTC.

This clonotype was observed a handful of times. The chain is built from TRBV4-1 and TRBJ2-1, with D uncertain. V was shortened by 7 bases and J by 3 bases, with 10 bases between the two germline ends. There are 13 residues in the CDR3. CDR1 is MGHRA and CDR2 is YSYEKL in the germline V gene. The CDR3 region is CASTRTDYNEQFF. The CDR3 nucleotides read TGCGCCAGCACCCGGACGGACTACAATGAGCAGTTCTTC.

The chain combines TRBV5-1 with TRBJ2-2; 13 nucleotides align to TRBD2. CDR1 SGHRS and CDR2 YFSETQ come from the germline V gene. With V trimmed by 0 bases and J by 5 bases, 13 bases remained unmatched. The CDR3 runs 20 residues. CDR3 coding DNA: TGCGCCAGCAGCTTGGCGAGTGGACTAGCGGGAGAAATTTGGACCGGGGAGCTGTTTTTT. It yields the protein CASSLASGLAGEIWTGELFF.

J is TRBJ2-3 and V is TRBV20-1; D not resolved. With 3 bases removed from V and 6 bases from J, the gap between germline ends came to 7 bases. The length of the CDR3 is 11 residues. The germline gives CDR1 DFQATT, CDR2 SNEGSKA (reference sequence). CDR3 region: CSASMGDTQYF. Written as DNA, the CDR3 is TGCAGTGCTAGCATGGGGGATACGCAGTATTTT.

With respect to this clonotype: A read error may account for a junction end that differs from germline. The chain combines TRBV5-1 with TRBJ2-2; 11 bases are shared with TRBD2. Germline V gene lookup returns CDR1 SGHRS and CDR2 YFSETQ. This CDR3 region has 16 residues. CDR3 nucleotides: TGTGCCAGCAGTTTAGCGGGGGGGCCCGGTACCGGGGAGCTGTTTTTT. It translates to CASSLAGGPGTGELFF.

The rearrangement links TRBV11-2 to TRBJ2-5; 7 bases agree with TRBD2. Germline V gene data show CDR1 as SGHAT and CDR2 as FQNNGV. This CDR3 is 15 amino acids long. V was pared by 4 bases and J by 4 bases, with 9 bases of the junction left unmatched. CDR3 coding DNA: TGTGCCAGCAGCTCCCATGGTGGGGGGGGAGAGACCCAGTACTTC. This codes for CASSSHGGGGETQYF.

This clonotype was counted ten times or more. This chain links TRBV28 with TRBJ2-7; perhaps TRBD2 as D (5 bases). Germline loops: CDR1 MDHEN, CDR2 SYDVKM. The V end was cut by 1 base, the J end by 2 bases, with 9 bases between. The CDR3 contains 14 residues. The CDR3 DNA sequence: TGTGCCAGCAGTTTATCTCGGGATCCCTACGAGCAGTACTTC. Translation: CASSLSRDPYEQYF.

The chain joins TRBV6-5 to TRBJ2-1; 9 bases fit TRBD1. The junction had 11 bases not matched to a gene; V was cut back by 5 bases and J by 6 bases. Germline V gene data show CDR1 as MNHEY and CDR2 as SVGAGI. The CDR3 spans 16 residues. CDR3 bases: TGTGCCAGCAGTCCCAGGATGACAGGGGGTCGCAATGAGCAGTTCTTC. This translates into CASSPRMTGGRNEQFF.

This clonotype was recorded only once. For the CDR3, the DNA is TGTGCCAGCACCGCTGCCGTGGGCCCCATATACCAAGAGACCCAGTACTTC. Translated, it gives CASTAAVGPIYQETQYF. The chain has TRBV6-1 and TRBJ2-5; D remains ambiguous. Between the trimmed V and J ends, which lost 7 bases and 0 bases, there was a span of 21 bases. CDR1 is MNHNS, CDR2 SASEGT, per germline. The CDR3 is made up of 17 amino acids.

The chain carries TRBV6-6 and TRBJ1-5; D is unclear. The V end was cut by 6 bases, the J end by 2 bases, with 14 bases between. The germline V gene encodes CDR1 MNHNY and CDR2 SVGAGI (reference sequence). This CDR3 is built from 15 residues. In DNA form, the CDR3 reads TGTGCCAGCAGCTCTACCACGGCGGGCAATCAGCCCCAGCATTTT. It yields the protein CASSSTTAGNQPQHF.

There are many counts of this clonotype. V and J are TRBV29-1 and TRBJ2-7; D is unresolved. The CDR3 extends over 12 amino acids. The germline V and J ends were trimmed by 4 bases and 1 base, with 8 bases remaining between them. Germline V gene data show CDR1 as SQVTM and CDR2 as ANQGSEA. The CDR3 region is CSVVAGSYEQYF. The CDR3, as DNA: TGCAGCGTTGTAGCAGGATCCTACGAGCAGTACTTC.

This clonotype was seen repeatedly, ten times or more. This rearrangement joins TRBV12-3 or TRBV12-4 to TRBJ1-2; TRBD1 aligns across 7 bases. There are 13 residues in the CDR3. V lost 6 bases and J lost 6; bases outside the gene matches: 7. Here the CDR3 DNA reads TGTGCCAGCAGCGGGGACAGTGAAGATGGCTACACCTTC. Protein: CASSGDSEDGYTF.

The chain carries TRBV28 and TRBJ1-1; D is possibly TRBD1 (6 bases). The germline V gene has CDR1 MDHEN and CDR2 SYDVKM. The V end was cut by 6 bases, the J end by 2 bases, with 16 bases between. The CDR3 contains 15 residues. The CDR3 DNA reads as TGTGCCAGCAGCCCTATCGGACAGAGAAACACTGAAGCTTTCTTT. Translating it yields CASSPIGQRNTEAFF.

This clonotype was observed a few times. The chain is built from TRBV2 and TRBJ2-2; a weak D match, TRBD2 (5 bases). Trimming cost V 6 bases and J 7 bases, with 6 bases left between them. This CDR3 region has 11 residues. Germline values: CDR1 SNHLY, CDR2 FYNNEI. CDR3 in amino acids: CASREVGELFF. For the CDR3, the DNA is TGTGCCAGCAGGGAGGTCGGGGAGCTGTTTTTT.

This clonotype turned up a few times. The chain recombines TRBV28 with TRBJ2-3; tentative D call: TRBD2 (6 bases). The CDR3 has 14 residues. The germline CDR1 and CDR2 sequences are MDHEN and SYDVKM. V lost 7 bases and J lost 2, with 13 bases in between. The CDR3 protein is CASTRTSLTDTQYF. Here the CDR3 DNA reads TGTGCCAGCACCCGAACTAGCCTCACAGATACGCAGTATTTT.

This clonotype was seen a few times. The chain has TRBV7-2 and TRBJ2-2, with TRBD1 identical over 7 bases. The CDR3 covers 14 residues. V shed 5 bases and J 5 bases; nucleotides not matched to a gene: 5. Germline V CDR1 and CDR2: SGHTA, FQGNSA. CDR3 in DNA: TGTGCCAGCAGCCACTCGACAGGGACCGGGGAGCTGTTTTTT. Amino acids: CASSHSTGTGELFF.

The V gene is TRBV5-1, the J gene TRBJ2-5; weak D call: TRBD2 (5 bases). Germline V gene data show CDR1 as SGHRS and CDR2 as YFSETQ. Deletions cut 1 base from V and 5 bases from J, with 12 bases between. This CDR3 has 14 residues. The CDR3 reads CASSLPGNKETQYF. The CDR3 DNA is TGCGCCAGCAGCTTGCCCGGGAATAAGGAGACCCAGTACTTC.

Written as DNA, the CDR3 is TGTGCCAGCAGCCTCAGACCAACTAGCCGCTATGAGGAGCTGTTTTTT. The encoded protein is CASSLRPTSRYEELFF. The chain carries TRBV7-3 and TRBJ2-2; TRBD2 might be the D (6 bases). CDR3 length: 16 amino acids. Trimming pared 5 bases from V and 10 bases from J, leaving 23 bases between. Germline V CDR1 and CDR2: SGHTA, FQGTGA. Supplemented by reference TRBV7-3 and TRBJ2-2, the full variable domain reads GAGVSQTPSNKVTEKGKYVELRCDPISGHTALYWYRQSLGQGPEFLIYFQGTGAADDSGLPNDRFFAVRPEGSVSTLKIQRTERGDSAVYLCASSLRPTSRYEELFFGEGSRLTVL.

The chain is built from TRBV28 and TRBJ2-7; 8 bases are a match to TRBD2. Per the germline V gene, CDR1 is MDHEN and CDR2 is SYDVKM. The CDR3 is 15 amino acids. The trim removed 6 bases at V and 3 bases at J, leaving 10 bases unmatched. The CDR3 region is CASSGGGQGGYEQYF. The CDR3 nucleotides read TGTGCCAGCAGCGGGGGGGGTCAGGGTGGCTACGAGCAGTACTTC.

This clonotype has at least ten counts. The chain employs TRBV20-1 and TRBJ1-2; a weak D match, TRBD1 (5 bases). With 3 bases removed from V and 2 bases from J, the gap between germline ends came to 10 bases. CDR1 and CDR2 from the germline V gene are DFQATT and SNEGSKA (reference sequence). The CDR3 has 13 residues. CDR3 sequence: CSASNSGNYGYTF. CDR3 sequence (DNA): TGCAGTGCTAGTAATTCAGGGAACTATGGCTACACCTTC.